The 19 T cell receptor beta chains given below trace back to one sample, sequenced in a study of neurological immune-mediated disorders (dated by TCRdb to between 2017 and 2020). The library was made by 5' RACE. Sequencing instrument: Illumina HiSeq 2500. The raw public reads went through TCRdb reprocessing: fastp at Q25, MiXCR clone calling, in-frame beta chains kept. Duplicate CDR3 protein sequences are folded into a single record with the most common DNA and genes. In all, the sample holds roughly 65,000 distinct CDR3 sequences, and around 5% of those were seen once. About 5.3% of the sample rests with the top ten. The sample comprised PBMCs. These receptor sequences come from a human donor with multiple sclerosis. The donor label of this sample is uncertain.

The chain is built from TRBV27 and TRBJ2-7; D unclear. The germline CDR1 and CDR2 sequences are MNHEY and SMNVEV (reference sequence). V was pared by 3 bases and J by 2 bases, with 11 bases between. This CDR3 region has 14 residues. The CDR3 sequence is CASSFKTPTYEQYF. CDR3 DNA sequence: TGTGCCAGCAGTTTTAAGACACCAACCTACGAGCAGTACTTC.

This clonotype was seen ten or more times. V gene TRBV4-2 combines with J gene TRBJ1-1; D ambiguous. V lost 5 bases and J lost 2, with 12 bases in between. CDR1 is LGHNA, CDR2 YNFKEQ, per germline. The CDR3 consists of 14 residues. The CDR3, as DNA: TGTGCCAGCAGCTTGGACGGGGTCAACACTGAAGCTTTCTTT. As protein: CASSLDGVNTEAFF.

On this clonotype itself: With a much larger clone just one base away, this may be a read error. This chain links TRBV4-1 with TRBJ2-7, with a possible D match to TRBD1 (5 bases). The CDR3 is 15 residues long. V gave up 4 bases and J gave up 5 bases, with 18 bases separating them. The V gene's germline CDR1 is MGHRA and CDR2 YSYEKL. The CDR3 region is CASSPPLARANEQYF. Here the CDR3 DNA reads TGCGCCAGCAGCCCTCCCTTGGCCAGGGCCAACGAGCAGTACTTC.

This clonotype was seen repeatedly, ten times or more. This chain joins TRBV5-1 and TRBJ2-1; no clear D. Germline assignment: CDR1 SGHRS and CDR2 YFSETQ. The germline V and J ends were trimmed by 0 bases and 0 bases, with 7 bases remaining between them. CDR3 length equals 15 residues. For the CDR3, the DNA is TGCGCCAGCAGCTTGGGGGTGGCCTCCTACAATGAGCAGTTCTTC. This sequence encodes CASSLGVASYNEQFF. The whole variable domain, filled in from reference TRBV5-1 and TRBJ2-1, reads KAGVTQTPRYLIKTRGQQVTLSCSPISGHRSVSWYQQTPGQGLQFLFEYFSETQRNKGNFPGRFSGRQFSNSRSEMNVSTLELGDSALYLCASSLGVASYNEQFFGPGTRLTVL.

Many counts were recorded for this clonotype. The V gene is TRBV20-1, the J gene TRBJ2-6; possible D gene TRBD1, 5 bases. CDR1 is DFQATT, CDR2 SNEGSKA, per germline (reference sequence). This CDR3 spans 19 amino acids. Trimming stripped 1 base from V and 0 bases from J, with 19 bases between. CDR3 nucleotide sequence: TGCAGTGCTAGAGCCACCCCGGCAGGACAAACCTCTGGGGCCAACGTCCTGACTTTC. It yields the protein CSARATPAGQTSGANVLTF.

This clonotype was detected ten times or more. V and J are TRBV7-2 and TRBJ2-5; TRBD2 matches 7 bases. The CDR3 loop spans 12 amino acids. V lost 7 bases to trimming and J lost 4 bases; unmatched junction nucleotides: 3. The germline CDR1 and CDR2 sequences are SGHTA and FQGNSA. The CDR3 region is CASKGGGETQYF. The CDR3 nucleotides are TGTGCCAGCAAGGGCGGGGGAGAGACCCAGTACTTC.

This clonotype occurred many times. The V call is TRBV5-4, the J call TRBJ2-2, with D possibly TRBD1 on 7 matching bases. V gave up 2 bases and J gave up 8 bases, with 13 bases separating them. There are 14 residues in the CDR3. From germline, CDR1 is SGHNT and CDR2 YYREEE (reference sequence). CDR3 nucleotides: TGTGCCAGCAGCTTCGAACAGGGGACTGGGGAGCTGTTTTTT. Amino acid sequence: CASSFEQGTGELFF.

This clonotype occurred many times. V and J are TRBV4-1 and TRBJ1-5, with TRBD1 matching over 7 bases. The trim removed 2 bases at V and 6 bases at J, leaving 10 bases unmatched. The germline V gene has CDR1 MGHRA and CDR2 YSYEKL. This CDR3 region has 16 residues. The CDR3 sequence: CASSQQKARGPQPQHF. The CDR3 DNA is TGCGCCAGCAGCCAACAAAAGGCGAGGGGGCCTCAGCCCCAGCATTTT.

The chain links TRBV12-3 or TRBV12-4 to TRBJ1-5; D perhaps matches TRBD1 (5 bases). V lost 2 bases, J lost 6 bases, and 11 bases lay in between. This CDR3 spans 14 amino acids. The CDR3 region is CASSLRGGAQPQHF. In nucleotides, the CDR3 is TGTGCCAGCAGTTTAAGAGGAGGGGCTCAGCCCCAGCATTTT.

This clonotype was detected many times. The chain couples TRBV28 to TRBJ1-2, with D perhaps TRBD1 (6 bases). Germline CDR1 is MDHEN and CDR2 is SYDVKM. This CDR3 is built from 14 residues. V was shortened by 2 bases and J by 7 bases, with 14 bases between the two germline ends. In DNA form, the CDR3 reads TGTGCCAGCAGTTTAAGTGGGGGGCGCCTTGGCTACACCTTC. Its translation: CASSLSGGRLGYTF.

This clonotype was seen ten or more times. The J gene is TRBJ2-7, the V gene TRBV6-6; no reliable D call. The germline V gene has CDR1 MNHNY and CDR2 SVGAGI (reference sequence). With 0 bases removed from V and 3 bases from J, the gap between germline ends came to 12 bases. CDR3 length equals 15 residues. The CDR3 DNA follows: TGTGCCAGCAGTTACTCCCCGACGGATTACTACGAGCAGTACTTC. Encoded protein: CASSYSPTDYYEQYF.

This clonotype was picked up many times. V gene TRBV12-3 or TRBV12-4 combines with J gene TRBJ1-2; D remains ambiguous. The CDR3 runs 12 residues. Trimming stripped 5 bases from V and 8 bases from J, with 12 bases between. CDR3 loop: CASSRGRVGYTF. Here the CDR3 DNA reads TGTGCCAGCAGTAGAGGGAGGGTGGGCTACACCTTC.

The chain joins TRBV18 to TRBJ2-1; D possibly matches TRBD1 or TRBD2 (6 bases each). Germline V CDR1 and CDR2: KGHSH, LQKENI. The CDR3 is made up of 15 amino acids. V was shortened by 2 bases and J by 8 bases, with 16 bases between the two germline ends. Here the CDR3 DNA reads TGTGCCAGCTCACCAGGGAGAGGGGGGCAGGATGAGCAGTTCTTC. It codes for CASSPGRGGQDEQFF.

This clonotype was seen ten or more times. Here the CDR3 reads CSARTGMRGFEAFF. The CDR3 nucleotides are TGCAGTGCTAGGACCGGGATGAGAGGGTTTGAAGCTTTCTTT. The chain combines TRBV20-1 with TRBJ1-1; D is undetermined. In germline, CDR1 is DFQATT, CDR2 SNEGSKA (reference sequence). The length of the CDR3 is 14 residues. The V gene lost 3 bases and the J gene lost 7 bases, with 18 bases spanning the gap.

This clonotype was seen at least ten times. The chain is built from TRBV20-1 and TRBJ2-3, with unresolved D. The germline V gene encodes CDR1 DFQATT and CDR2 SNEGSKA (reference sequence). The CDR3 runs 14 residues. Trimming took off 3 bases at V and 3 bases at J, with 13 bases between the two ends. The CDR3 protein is CSASNPRSTDTQYF. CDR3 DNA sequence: TGCAGTGCTAGCAACCCGCGTTCGACAGATACGCAGTATTTT.

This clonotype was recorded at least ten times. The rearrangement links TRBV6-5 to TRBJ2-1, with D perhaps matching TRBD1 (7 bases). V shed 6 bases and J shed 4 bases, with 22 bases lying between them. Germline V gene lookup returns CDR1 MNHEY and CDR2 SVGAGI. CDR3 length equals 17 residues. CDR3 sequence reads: CASSRITRGASYNEQFF. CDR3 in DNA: TGTGCCAGCAGCAGAATTACCAGGGGGGCCTCATACAATGAGCAGTTCTTC.

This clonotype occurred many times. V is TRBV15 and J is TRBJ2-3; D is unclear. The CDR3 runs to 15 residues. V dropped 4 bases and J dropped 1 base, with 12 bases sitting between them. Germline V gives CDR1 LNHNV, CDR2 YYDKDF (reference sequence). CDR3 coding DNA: TGTGCCACCAGCACCCCAATGGGTCGCACAGATACGCAGTATTTT. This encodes CATSTPMGRTDTQYF. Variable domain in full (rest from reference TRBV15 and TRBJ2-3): DAMVIQNPRYQVTQFGKPVTLSCSQTLNHNVMYWYQQKSSQAPKLLFHYYDKDFNNEADTPDNFQSRRPNTSFCFLDIRSPGLGDTAMYLCATSTPMGRTDTQYFGPGTRLTVL.

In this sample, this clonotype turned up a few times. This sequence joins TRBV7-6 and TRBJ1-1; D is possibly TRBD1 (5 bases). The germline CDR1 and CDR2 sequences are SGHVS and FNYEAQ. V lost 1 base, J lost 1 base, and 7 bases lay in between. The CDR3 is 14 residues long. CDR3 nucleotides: TGTGCCAGCAGCTTAGGGGACGGGAACACTGAAGCTTTCTTT. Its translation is CASSLGDGNTEAFF.

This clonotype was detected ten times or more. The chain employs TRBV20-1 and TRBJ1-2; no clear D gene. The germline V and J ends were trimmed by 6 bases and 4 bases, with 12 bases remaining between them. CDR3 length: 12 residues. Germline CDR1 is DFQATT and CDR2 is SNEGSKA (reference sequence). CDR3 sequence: CSARRQIYGYTF. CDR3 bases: TGCAGTGCCAGACGTCAGATCTATGGCTACACCTTC.